Included here is one T cell receptor beta chain sequence, with context. Its antigen remains unidentified. Base qualities are not provided; no much larger clone lies one nucleotide away. Relative to germline, V is missing 4 bases and J is missing 2 bases, with 6 bases of the junction outside any gene match. Its CDR3 holds 14 amino acids, cysteine through phenylalanine. The sequence is cut down to CDR3 DNA, 42 bases in frame from base 1. The CDR1 and CDR2 encoded by the germline V gene are SGHRS and YFSETQ. The source of the sample is a study of T cells in Graves' hyperthyroidism and ophthalmopathy (dated by TCRdb to the late 2010s). Regarding the research as a whole: A discovery cohort of about a hundred patients, about 43 with Graves' ophthalmopathy and under 60 with stable Graves' hyperthyroidism, was used to find distinguishing TCR V-J signatures. In addition, the study compared T-cell repertoires in thyroid tissue and in blood from about 6 Graves' hyperthyroidism patients. After blood sampling, hyperthyroidism patients were treated with methimazole at a starting dose of 30 mg daily, and ophthalmopathy patients were treated with high-dose intravenous methylprednisolone. According to the paper, TCR Vbeta CDR3 sequencing was carried out on about 140 peripheral blood samples, which came from over 40 ophthalmopathy, 75 or so hyperthyroidism and roughly 17 progressor patients. The roughly 100 discovery patients were randomly divided into training and test sets at a 7:3 ratio. Prospective prediction of ophthalmopathy was tested in an independent validation cohort of 18 hyperthyroidism patients and 17 patients who later progressed to ophthalmopathy. Beyond this particular receptor, the publication reports: During validation, the model predicted progression to ophthalmopathy a median of approximately 6 months ahead of onset, with around 71% sensitivity and about 75% specificity. Sample size was not statistically predetermined, and blinding of investigators to group allocation was not performed. In cross-validation, a model built on a 13 V-J signature told ophthalmopathy apart from stable hyperthyroidism with approximately 90% sensitivity and about 81% specificity, and in testing the same model reached 80%/75%. Blood samples also contained most of the expanded thyroid clonotypes (frequency above 0.001), which suggests that blood repertoires may reflect thyroid immune responses.

Stable Graves' hyperthyroidism was defined as no progression to ophthalmopathy during 18 months of follow-up. Hyperthyroidism patients were newly diagnosed, with disease duration under 2 months, and aged 18 to 65 years. Patients with uncontrolled infections, other autoimmune diseases, pregnancy or lactation were excluded. Diagnoses were based on clinical symptoms, serum thyroxine and TRAb, thyroid ultrasound and orbital computed tomography. Trizol reagent was used to extract total RNA, and RNA quality was then checked on an Agilent 2100 Bioanalyzer. TCR beta CDR3 regions were amplified from RNA transcripts. The TCR CDR3 was subjected to a first round of RT-PCR using the HTBI primer set and the Qiagen OneStep RT-PCR kit. A second multiplex PCR round built the libraries, followed by size selection and purification. The libraries were sequenced on an Illumina HiSeq2000 using paired-end 100 bp reads. From the authors' description of their analysis: Raw data were processed with SOAPnuke, discarding reads with adapters, uncalled bases, mean Phred below 15, or no exact constant-primer or identifier match. High-quality paired reads were merged using COPE v1.2.5, and each unique nucleotide sequence was defined as a clonotype. MiTCR v1.1 was used to align clonotypes to the IMGT TRBV, TRBD and TRBJ reference segments. Only V-J combinations with frequency above 0.0001, covering 99% to 99.2% of repertoires, were analysed. A TCS score was defined as the ratio of F50 (clonal expansion) to E x V (chaos), with BLOSUM62-based TCRdist applied between CDR3 peptides within each V-J. Welch's t-statistics and random forest reduced 450 to 600 V-J features to 10 to 15, which were used in a naive Bayes classifier (R e1071). TCRdb applied fastp at Q25 and MiXCR to the public reads, then kept only in-frame beta chains. CDR3 protein duplicates are merged, each entry listing the most common genes and DNA. Here the V and J calls rest on TCRdb's processing, not on the authors' analysis. The sample table contains just over 550,000 distinct CDR3 sequences; only one count was recorded for more than 45% of them. The ten largest clones represent approximately 8.2% of the sample.

The chain joins TRBV5-1 to TRBJ2-7, and 7 bases in between align with TRBD2. This TCR came from a woman younger than 30 with Graves' hyperthyroidism. Donor details come from another sample of the same person, matched by shared clones. Sequencing was performed on peripheral blood or thyroid tissue (not recorded which). The nucleotides read TGCGCCAGCAGCCAAGATGGGGGGGCCTACGAGCAGTACTTC. The resulting protein is CASSQDGGAYEQYF.